The subject of this entry is one TCR beta chain. V was clipped by 3 bases and J by 11 bases, with 16 bases between them. Germline V gene lookup returns CDR1 LGHNT and CDR2 FRNRAP. The CDR3 has 14 amino acids. Assay: immunoSEQ multiplex PCR; the TCRdb copy retains only in-frame clones and omits some. The data hold some 210,000 clones, with around 90% observed a single time. Participants, about 18 to 100 years old, spanned under 30 US areas. The data are from a study of blood T cell repertoires in COVID-19. Study information: From the United States, Italy and Spain came samples of acute and convalescent COVID-19.

This TCR derives from a man in his late teens or twenties with acute COVID-19. Sequencing was carried out using PBMCs or T cells enriched from blood (not recorded which). This sequence joins TRBV12-5 and TRBJ1-4; D gene uncertain. The CDR3 nucleotides are TGTGCTAGTGGTTTCTCCTTACACCGTCCGAAACTGTTTTTT. Its protein product is CASGFSLHRPKLFF.